The 30 T cell receptor beta chains in this list originate from one sample, sequenced in a study of T cell responses to AZD1222 COVID-19 vaccine. Using immunoSEQ multiplex PCR, the repertoire was profiled, and TCRdb retains in-frame clones only, with some absent. The sample carries about 96,000 clones, around 91% recorded once. The material was peripheral blood, obtained on day 0 of MenACWY control vaccination. These receptors came from an adult in good health.

This chain connects TRBV5-4 to TRBJ1-6; D may be TRBD1 (5 bases). Trimming cost V 3 bases and J 10 bases, with 20 bases left between them. This CDR3 is built from 16 residues. Germline V gives CDR1 SGHNT, CDR2 YYREEE (reference sequence). CDR3 in amino acids: CASSSPGEAPDSPLHF. The CDR3 nucleotides are TGTGCCAGCAGCTCGCCGGGGGAGGCACCTGACTCACCCCTCCACTTT. Full variable domain (missing parts from reference TRBV5-4 and TRBJ1-6): ETGVTQSPTHLIKTRGQQVTLRCSSQSGHNTVSWYQQALGQGPQFIFQYYREEENGRGNFPPRFSGLQFPNYSSELNVNALELDDSALYLCASSSPGEAPDSPLHFGNGTRLTVT.

The chain uses TRBV3-1 (or the pseudogene TRBV3-2) and TRBJ2-1; 9 bases are shared with TRBD2. The V gene's germline CDR1 is LGHDT and CDR2 YNNKEL (reference sequence). V shed 1 base, J shed 9 bases, and the junction held 4 bases outside the gene matches. CDR3 size: 14 residues. The DNA for the CDR3 is TGTGCCAGCAGCCAAGGGACTAGCGTGGGTGAGCAGTTCTTC. It is translated as CASSQGTSVGEQFF.

V gene TRBV5-1 combines with J gene TRBJ2-7, with D uncertain. The germline V and J ends were trimmed by 4 bases and 7 bases, with 9 bases remaining between them. Germline V gene data show CDR1 as SGHRS and CDR2 as YFSETQ. This CDR3 has 11 residues. CDR3 bases: TGCGCCAGCAGCCTGAACGGGGAGCAGTACTTC. Its protein product is CASSLNGEQYF.

The count of this clone is one. The genes are TRBV6-5 and TRBJ1-1; D is ambiguous. Germline V lookup: CDR1 MNHEY, CDR2 SVGAGI. The CDR3 spans 12 residues. The V end lost 4 bases, the J end lost 6 bases, and 9 bases lay between the germline ends. CDR3 nucleotide sequence: TGTGCCAGCAGTTCACCAGGTGCTGAAGCTTTCTTT. Translation gives CASSSPGAEAFF.

The chain has TRBV6-5 and TRBJ2-7; 8 positions match TRBD2. Trimming at V came to 1 base and at J to 4 bases, leaving 3 bases not matched to a gene. The CDR3 runs 14 residues. Germline V gene sequence: CDR1 MNHEY, CDR2 SVGAGI. The CDR3 spells CASSYWIAGYEQYF. CDR3 in DNA: TGTGCCAGCAGTTACTGGATAGCGGGGTACGAGCAGTACTTC.

The chain joins TRBV7-9 to TRBJ1-1, with D tentatively TRBD1 (5 bases). The germline gives CDR1 SEHNR, CDR2 FQNEAQ (reference sequence). The CDR3 length is 13 residues. V was cut by 0 bases and J by 9 bases, with 11 bases left in between. The CDR3: CASSLAQGSQAFF. The CDR3 DNA follows: TGTGCCAGCAGCTTAGCGCAGGGCAGCCAAGCTTTCTTT. The full variable domain, with the rest looked up from reference TRBV7-9 and TRBJ1-1, is DTGVSQNPRHKITKRGQNVTFRCDPISEHNRLYWYRQTLGQGPEFLTYFQNEAQLEKSRLLSDRFSAERPKGSFSTLEIQRTEQGDSAMYLCASSLAQGSQAFFGQGTRLTVV.

The rearrangement joins TRBV5-8 to TRBJ1-5; 10 positions agree with TRBD1. From germline, CDR1 is SGHTS and CDR2 YDEGEE. This CDR3 is 16 amino acids long. Trimming took 4 bases from V and 4 from J; bases not matched to a gene: 8. The CDR3 loop is CASSPRRGQGNQPQHF. In DNA, the CDR3 is TGTGCCAGCAGCCCCAGACGGGGACAGGGGAATCAGCCCCAGCATTTT.

V and J are TRBV19 and TRBJ2-7, with 7 bases matching TRBD1. The junction had 7 bases not matched to a gene; V was cut back by 3 bases and J by 2 bases. The CDR3 length is 15 residues. CDR1 and CDR2 (germline): LNHDA, SQIVND (reference sequence). DNA of the CDR3: TGTGCCAGTAGTATTTGGGGGACAGTTCCCTACGAGCAGTACTTC. Translating gives CASSIWGTVPYEQYF.

This chain links TRBV6-5 with TRBJ2-1; D may correspond to TRBD1 or TRBD2 (6 bases each). CDR1 is MNHEY and CDR2 is SVGAGI in the germline V gene. The CDR3 loop spans 12 amino acids. V lost 10 bases and J lost 14, with 21 bases in between. Here the CDR3 DNA reads TGTGCCACAATCGGGGGCCCCCCTAAGGAGTTCTTC. Translating gives CATIGGPPKEFF.

The chain has TRBV5-1 and TRBJ1-1, with 7 nucleotides matching TRBD1. The CDR3 sequence is 15 residues long. The V and J ends lost 0 bases and 5 bases, in that order; junction bases with no gene match: 7. CDR1 and CDR2 (germline): SGHRS, YFSETQ. The CDR3 sequence: CASSLDTGVMTEAFF. The DNA of the CDR3 is TGCGCCAGCAGCTTGGACACAGGGGTGATGACTGAAGCTTTCTTT.

The rearrangement uses TRBV5-1 and TRBJ1-1, with a tentative D call TRBD1 (5 bases). Trimming stripped 3 bases from V and 0 bases from J, with 18 bases between. CDR1 is SGHRS and CDR2 is YFSETQ in the germline V gene. The CDR3 is made up of 17 amino acids. The CDR3 reads CASSYGTPGDMNTEAFF. The CDR3 DNA reads TGCGCCAGCAGCTACGGGACTCCCGGTGATATGAACACTGAAGCTTTCTTT. The variable domain in full, completed from reference TRBV5-1 and TRBJ1-1, reads KAGVTQTPRYLIKTRGQQVTLSCSPISGHRSVSWYQQTPGQGLQFLFEYFSETQRNKGNFPGRFSGRQFSNSRSEMNVSTLELGDSALYLCASSYGTPGDMNTEAFFGQGTRLTVV.

This clone showed up just once. This sequence joins TRBV5-6 and TRBJ2-2; 9 nucleotides agree with TRBD1. V was clipped by 2 bases and J by 5 bases; unmatched bases: 1. CDR1 and CDR2 (germline): SGHDT, YYEEEE. This CDR3 contains 14 residues. CDR3 DNA sequence: TGTGCCAGCAGCTTTGGACAGGGGACCGGGGAGCTGTTTTTT. Encoded protein: CASSFGQGTGELFF.

V gene TRBV6-5 combines with J gene TRBJ1-3, with unresolved D. Trimming removed 0 bases at V and 0 bases at J, with 6 bases between. From germline, CDR1 is MNHEY and CDR2 SVGAGI. The CDR3 extends over 15 amino acids. DNA of the CDR3: TGTGCCAGCAGTTACTCGATGGGCTCTGGAAACACCATATATTTT. Amino acid sequence: CASSYSMGSGNTIYF.

In its sample, this clone was seen once. The V gene is TRBV5-1, the J gene TRBJ2-6, with D perhaps matching TRBD1 (5 bases). Trimming cost V 4 bases and J 4 bases, with 9 bases left between them. Germline-derived CDR1 and CDR2 are SGHRS and YFSETQ. This CDR3 has 14 amino acids. CDR3 loop: CASSAQVGANVLTF. CDR3 in DNA: TGCGCCAGCAGCGCACAGGTAGGGGCCAACGTCCTGACTTTC.

The chain couples TRBV28 to TRBJ1-3, with no clear D. There are 11 residues in the CDR3. The germline CDR1 and CDR2 sequences are MDHEN and SYDVKM. V was clipped by 5 bases and J by 10 bases, with 9 bases between them. The CDR3 loop is CASSTQTTIYF. In nucleotides, the CDR3 is TGTGCCAGCAGTACCCAAACAACCATATATTTT.

The chain combines TRBV29-1 with TRBJ2-7, with TRBD2 matching over 12 bases. The CDR3 sequence is 14 residues long. Trimming cost V 6 bases and J 3 bases; bases outside gene matches: 6. In germline, CDR1 is SQVTM, CDR2 ANQGSEA. CDR3 DNA: TGCAGCGTGTGGACTAGCGGGACTTTCTACGAGCAGTACTTC. Its translation: CSVWTSGTFYEQYF.

V usage is TRBV2 and J usage is TRBJ1-6, with 8 nucleotides matching TRBD1. From germline, CDR1 is SNHLY and CDR2 FYNNEI. CDR3 size: 16 residues. V trimming: 6 bases; J trimming: 8 bases; junction bases outside the gene matches: 12. The CDR3 here is CASSLSPDRVDSPLHF. The DNA of the CDR3 is TGTGCCAGCAGCCTAAGCCCGGACAGGGTAGATTCACCCCTCCACTTT.

This chain uses TRBV5-1 with TRBJ1-1; the D is unclear. Trimming removed 4 bases at V and 4 bases at J, with 11 bases between. CDR3 length equals 13 residues. Germline CDR1 reads SGHRS; CDR2 reads YFSETQ. In nucleotides, the CDR3 is TGCGCCAGCAGCGGAGGGCGCGGCACTGAAGCTTTCTTT. This gives the protein CASSGGRGTEAFF.

The chain links TRBV10-3 to TRBJ1-1; unclear D gene. Germline CDR1 and CDR2: ENHRY and SYGVKD. CDR3 length: 14 residues. Trimming stripped 6 bases from V and 0 bases from J, with 11 bases between. The CDR3 here is CAISDGTMNTEAFF. The CDR3 DNA reads TGTGCCATCAGCGACGGAACTATGAACACTGAAGCTTTCTTT.

The chain is built from TRBV10-3 and TRBJ2-7; 7 nucleotides agree with TRBD1. The CDR3 spans 15 residues. Per the germline V gene, CDR1 is ENHRY and CDR2 is SYGVKD. V shed 3 bases and J 4 bases; nucleotides not matched to a gene: 9. This CDR3 reads CAISDARTGQYEQYF. The CDR3 region has the DNA TGTGCCATCAGTGACGCTAGGACAGGACAATACGAGCAGTACTTC.

In its sample, this clone ranks as medium-sized. Other DNA sequences in the same sample also yield this CDR3. This chain uses TRBV28 with TRBJ2-5; the D is unclear. There are 12 residues in the CDR3. The germline V and J ends were trimmed by 6 bases and 2 bases, with 7 bases remaining between them. CDR1 MDHEN and CDR2 SYDVKM come from the germline V gene. This CDR3 is CASSPGQETQYF. The DNA for the CDR3 is TGTGCCAGCAGCCCTGGGCAAGAGACCCAGTACTTC.

The rearrangement links TRBV28 to TRBJ2-3, with 9 bases aligning to TRBD1. V shed 7 bases, J shed 3 bases, and the junction held 8 bases outside the gene matches. Per germline, CDR1 MDHEN and CDR2 SYDVKM. This CDR3 contains 15 residues. In DNA form, the CDR3 reads TGTGCCAGCACCCTGGGACAGGGTGGGACAGATACGCAGTATTTT. Translation: CASTLGQGGTDTQYF.

The chain joins TRBV5-1 to TRBJ2-7; 7 nucleotides agree with TRBD1. The CDR3 extends over 15 amino acids. Germline trimming cut 4 bases from V and 4 bases from J; bases unmatched to any gene: 11. Per the germline V gene, CDR1 is SGHRS and CDR2 is YFSETQ. The chain's CDR3 is CASSPDGDREYEQYF. CDR3 sequence (DNA): TGCGCCAGCAGCCCTGACGGGGACAGAGAATACGAGCAGTACTTC.

This chain uses TRBV7-2 with TRBJ1-1, with a possible D match to TRBD1 (5 bases). Trimming removed 2 bases from V and 5 bases from J, with 12 bases in between. Germline CDR1 is SGHTA and CDR2 is FQGNSA. The CDR3 extends over 14 amino acids. This chain's CDR3 is CASSLKVGATEAFF. The CDR3 DNA is TGTGCCAGCAGCTTAAAGGTAGGGGCGACTGAAGCTTTCTTT.

The chain has TRBV7-9 and TRBJ1-2, with D possibly being TRBD1 (5 bases). The CDR3 length is 14 residues. Germline lookup yields CDR1 SEHNR and CDR2 FQNEAQ (reference sequence). The V gene lost 4 bases and the J gene lost 4 bases, with 13 bases spanning the gap. CDR3 DNA sequence: TGTGCCAGCAGCTCCTCGGGACGGATCTATGGCTACACCTTC. It translates to CASSSSGRIYGYTF.

The chain is built from TRBV7-9 and TRBJ2-2; tentatively, D is TRBD1 or TRBD2 (5 bases each). This CDR3 is 13 amino acids long. The germline V and J ends were trimmed by 3 bases and 10 bases, with 12 bases remaining between them. Germline V gives CDR1 SEHNR, CDR2 FQNEAQ (reference sequence). The CDR3 region is CASSLFQGPELFF. DNA for the CDR3: TGTGCCAGCAGCTTGTTCCAGGGACCGGAGCTGTTTTTT.

The rearrangement links TRBV10-3 to TRBJ1-1, with D unresolved. V was shortened by 3 bases and J by 4 bases, with 12 bases between the two germline ends. CDR1 is ENHRY, CDR2 SYGVKD, per germline. CDR3 length: 14 residues. The CDR3 loop is CAISDPRGVTEAFF. The CDR3 DNA reads TGTGCCATCAGTGACCCCCGTGGTGTCACTGAAGCTTTCTTT.

This clone showed up just once. The chain links TRBV18 to TRBJ1-2; D is unresolved. CDR1 is KGHSH, CDR2 LQKENI, per germline. There are 15 residues in the CDR3. Trimming removed 0 bases at V and 2 bases at J, with 10 bases between. The DNA of the CDR3 is TGTGCCAGCTCACCACCAGGGAGGGAGAACTATGGCTACACCTTC. Protein: CASSPPGRENYGYTF.

The chain combines TRBV7-8 with TRBJ1-2, with 9 bases identical to TRBD1. This CDR3 spans 15 amino acids. V dropped 5 bases and J dropped 4; count of bases not matched to a gene: 8. Germline V gives CDR1 SGHVS, CDR2 FQNEAQ. CDR3 protein: CASSRNRDRVYGYTF. The CDR3 region has the DNA TGTGCCAGCAGCAGAAACCGGGACAGGGTCTATGGCTACACCTTC.

The chain carries TRBV10-3 and TRBJ2-5, with 7 bases aligning to TRBD1. CDR3 length equals 14 residues. The junction had 5 bases not matched to a gene; V was cut back by 3 bases and J by 4 bases. Germline assignment: CDR1 ENHRY and CDR2 SYGVKD. The CDR3 DNA sequence: TGTGCCATCAGTGAAGGACAGGTTGGAGAGACCCAGTACTTC. Residues: CAISEGQVGETQYF.